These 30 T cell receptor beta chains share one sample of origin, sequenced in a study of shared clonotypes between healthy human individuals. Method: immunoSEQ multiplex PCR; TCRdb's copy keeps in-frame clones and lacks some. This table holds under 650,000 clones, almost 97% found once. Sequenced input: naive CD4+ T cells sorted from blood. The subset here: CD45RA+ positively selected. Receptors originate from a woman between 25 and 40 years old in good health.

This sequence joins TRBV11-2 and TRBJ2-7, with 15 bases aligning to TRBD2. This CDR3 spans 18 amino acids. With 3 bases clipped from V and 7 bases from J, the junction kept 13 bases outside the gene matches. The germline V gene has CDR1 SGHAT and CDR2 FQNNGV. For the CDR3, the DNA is TGTGCCAGCAGCTTCAGAGGACTAGCGGGAGGGCCTGTCCGTGAGCAGTACTTC. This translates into CASSFRGLAGGPVREQYF. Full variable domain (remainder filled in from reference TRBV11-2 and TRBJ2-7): EAGVAQSPRYKIIEKRQSVAFWCNPISGHATLYWYQQILGQGPKLLIQFQNNGVVDDSQLPKDRFSAERLKGVDSTLKIQPAKLEDSAVYLCASSFRGLAGGPVREQYFGPGTRLTVT.

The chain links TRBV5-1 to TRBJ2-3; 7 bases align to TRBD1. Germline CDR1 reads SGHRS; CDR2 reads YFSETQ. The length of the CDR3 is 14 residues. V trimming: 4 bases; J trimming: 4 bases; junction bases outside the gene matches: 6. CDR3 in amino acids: CASSQNDRADTQYF. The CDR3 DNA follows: TGCGCCAGCAGCCAAAACGACAGGGCAGATACGCAGTATTTT.

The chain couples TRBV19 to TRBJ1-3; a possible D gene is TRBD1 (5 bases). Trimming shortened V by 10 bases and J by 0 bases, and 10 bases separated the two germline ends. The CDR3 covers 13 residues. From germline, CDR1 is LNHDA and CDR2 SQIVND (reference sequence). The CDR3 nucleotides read TGTGCCACCTCAGACAGCTCTGGAAACACCATATATTTT. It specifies CATSDSSGNTIYF.

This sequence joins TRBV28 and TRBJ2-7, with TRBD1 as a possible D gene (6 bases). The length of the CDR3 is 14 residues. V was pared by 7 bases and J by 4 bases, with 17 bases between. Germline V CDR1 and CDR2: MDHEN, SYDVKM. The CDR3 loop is CASMMTQGRYEQYF. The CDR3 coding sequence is TGTGCCAGCATGATGACTCAGGGGCGGTACGAGCAGTACTTC.

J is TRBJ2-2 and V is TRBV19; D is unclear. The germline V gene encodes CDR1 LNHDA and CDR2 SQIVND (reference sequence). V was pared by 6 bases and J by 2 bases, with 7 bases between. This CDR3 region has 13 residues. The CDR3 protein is CASSLTNTGELFF. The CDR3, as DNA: TGTGCCAGTAGCTTGACTAACACCGGGGAGCTGTTTTTT.

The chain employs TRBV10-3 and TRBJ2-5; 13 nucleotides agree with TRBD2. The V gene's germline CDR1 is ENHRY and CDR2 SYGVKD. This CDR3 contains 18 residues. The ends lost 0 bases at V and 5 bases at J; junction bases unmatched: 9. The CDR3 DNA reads TGTGCCATCAGTGAGTCCGAGAGACTAGCGGGAGGCGGGGAGACCCAGTACTTC. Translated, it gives CAISESERLAGGGETQYF.

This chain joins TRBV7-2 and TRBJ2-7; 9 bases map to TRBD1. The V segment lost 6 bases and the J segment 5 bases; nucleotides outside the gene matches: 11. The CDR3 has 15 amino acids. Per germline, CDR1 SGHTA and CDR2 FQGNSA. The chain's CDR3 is CASRPHRDRAHEQYF. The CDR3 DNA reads TGTGCCAGCAGACCCCACCGGGACAGGGCCCACGAGCAGTACTTC.

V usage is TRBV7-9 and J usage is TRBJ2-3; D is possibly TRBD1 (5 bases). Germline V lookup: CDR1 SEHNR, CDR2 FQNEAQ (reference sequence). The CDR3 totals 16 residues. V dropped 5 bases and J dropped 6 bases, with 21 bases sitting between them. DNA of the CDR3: TGTGCCAGCAGCCTGGGGCCTGCCTTTACGGAGGATACGCAGTATTTT. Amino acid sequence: CASSLGPAFTEDTQYF.

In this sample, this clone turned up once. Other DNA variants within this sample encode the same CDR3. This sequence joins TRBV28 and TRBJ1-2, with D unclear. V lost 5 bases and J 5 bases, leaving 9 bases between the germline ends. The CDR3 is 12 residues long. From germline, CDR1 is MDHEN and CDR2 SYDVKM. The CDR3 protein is CASSAGNYGYTF. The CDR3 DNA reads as TGTGCCAGCAGTGCCGGGAATTATGGCTACACCTTC.

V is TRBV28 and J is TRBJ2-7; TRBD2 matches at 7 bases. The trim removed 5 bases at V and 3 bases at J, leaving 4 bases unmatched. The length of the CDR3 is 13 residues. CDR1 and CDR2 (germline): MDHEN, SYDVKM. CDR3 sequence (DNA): TGTGCCAGCAGTCCGCGGGAGAACTACGAGCAGTACTTC. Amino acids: CASSPRENYEQYF.

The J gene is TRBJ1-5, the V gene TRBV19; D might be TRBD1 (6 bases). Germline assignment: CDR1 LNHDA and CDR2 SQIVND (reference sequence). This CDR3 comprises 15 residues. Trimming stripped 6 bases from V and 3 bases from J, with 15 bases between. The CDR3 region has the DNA TGTGCCAGTAGCCTTAGCCCAGGGGTCAATCAGCCCCAGCATTTT. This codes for CASSLSPGVNQPQHF.

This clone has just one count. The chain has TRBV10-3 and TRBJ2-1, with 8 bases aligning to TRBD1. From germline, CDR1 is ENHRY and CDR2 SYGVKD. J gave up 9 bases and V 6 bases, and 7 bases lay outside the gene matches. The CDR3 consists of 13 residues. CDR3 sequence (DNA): TGTGCCATCAGAGTACAGGGGGATAGTGAGCAGTTCTTC. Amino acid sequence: CAIRVQGDSEQFF.

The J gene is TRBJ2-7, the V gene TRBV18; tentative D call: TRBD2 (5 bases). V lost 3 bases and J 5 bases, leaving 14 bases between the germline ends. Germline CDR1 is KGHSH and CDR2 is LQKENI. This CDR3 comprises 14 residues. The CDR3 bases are TGTGCCAGCTCACCCCCCGGGGTTTCCCACGAGCAGTACTTC. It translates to CASSPPGVSHEQYF.

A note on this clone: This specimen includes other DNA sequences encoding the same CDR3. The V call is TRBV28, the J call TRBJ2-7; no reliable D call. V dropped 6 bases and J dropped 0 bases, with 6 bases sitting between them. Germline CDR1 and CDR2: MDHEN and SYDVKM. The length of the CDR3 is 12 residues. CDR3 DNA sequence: TGTGCCAGCAGATCCGCCTCCTACGAGCAGTACTTC. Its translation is CASRSASYEQYF.

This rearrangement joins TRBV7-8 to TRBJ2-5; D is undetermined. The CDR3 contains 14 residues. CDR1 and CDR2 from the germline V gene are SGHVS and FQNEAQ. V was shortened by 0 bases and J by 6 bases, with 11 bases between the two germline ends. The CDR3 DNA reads TGTGCCAGCAGCTTAGCGGGATCTATTCAGACCCAGTACTTC. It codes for CASSLAGSIQTQYF.

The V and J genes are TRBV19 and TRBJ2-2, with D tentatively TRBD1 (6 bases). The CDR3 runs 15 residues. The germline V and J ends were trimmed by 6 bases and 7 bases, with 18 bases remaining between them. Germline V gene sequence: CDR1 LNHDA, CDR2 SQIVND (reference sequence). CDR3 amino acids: CASSLTGTRVGELFF. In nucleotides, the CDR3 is TGTGCCAGTAGCCTAACAGGGACCCGGGTCGGGGAGCTGTTTTTT.

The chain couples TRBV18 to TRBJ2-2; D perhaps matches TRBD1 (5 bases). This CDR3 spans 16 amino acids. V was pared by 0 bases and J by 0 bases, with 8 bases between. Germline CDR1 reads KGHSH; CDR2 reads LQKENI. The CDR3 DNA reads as TGTGCCAGCTCACCACCGTGGACAACGAACACCGGGGAGCTGTTTTTT. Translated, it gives CASSPPWTTNTGELFF. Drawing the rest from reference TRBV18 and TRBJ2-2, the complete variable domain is NAGVMQNPRHLVRRRGQEARLRCSPMKGHSHVYWYRQLPEEGLKFMVYLQKENIIDESGMPKERFSAEFPKEGPSILRIQQVVRGDSAAYFCASSPPWTTNTGELFFGEGSRLTVL.

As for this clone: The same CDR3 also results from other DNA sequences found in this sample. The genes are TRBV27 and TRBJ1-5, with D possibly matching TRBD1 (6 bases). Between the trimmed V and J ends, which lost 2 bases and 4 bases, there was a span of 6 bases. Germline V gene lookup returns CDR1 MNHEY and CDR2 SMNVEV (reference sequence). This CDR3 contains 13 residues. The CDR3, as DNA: TGTGCCAGCAGTTTAACAGGGAATCAGCCCCAGCATTTT. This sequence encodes CASSLTGNQPQHF.

CDR3 DNA: TGTGCCAGCAGCCTAAAGGGGAACACTGAAGCTTTCTTT. Protein: CASSLKGNTEAFF. This chain joins TRBV14 and TRBJ1-1; D ambiguous. The CDR3 loop spans 13 amino acids. Germline V lookup: CDR1 SGHDN, CDR2 FVKESK. Trimming took 4 bases from V and 1 from J, leaving 7 bases between them.

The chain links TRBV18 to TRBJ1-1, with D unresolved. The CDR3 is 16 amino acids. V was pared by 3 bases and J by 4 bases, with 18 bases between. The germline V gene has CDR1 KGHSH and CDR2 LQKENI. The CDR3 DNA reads TGTGCCAGCTCACCCCGTCCGAGGCAGAGTTTCACTGAAGCTTTCTTT. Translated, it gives CASSPRPRQSFTEAFF. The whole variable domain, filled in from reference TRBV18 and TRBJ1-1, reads NAGVMQNPRHLVRRRGQEARLRCSPMKGHSHVYWYRQLPEEGLKFMVYLQKENIIDESGMPKERFSAEFPKEGPSILRIQQVVRGDSAAYFCASSPRPRQSFTEAFFGQGTRLTVV.

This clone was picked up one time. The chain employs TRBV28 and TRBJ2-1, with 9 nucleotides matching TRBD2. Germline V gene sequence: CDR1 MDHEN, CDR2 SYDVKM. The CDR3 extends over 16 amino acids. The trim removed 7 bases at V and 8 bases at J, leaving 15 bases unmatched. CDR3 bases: TGTGCCAGCATTCCTGCGGGCGGGAGGGTGGTCTATGAGCAGTTCTTC. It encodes CASIPAGGRVVYEQFF. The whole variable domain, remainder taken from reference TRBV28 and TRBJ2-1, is DVKVTQSSRYLVKRTGEKVFLECVQDMDHENMFWYRQDPGLGLRLIYFSYDVKMKEKGDIPEGYSVSREKKERFSLILESASTNQTSMYLCASIPAGGRVVYEQFFGPGTRLTVL.

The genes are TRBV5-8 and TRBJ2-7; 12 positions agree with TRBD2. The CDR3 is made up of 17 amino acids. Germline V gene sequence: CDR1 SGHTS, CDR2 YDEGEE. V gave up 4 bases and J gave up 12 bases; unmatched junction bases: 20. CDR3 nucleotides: TGTGCCAGCAGCCCCCTTTATCCTAGCGGGAGGGAGCCCTATGGGTACTTC. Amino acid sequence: CASSPLYPSGREPYGYF.

CDR3: CASSYSGQAGAREQYF. The CDR3 DNA follows: TGTGCCAGCAGTTACTCCGGTCAAGCGGGGGCACGCGAGCAGTACTTC. This chain joins TRBV6-6 and TRBJ2-5, with 8 bases aligning to TRBD2. TRBJ2-7 matches the DNA end more closely, so the J call is doubtful. This CDR3 has 16 amino acids. CDR1 and CDR2 (germline): MNHNY, SVGAGI (reference sequence).

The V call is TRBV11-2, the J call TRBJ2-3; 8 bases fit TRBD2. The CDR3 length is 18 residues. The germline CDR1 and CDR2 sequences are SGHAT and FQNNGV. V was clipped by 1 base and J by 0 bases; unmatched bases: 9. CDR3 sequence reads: CASSLVGPSGFSTDTQYF. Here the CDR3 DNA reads TGTGCCAGCAGCTTAGTGGGGCCTAGCGGGTTTAGCACAGATACGCAGTATTTT.

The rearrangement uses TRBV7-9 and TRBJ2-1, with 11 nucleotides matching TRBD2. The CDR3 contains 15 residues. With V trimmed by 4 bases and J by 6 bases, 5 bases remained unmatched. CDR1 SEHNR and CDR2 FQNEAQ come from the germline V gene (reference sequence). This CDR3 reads CASSSGLAVFNEQFF. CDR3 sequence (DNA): TGTGCCAGCAGCTCGGGACTAGCGGTTTTCAATGAGCAGTTCTTC.

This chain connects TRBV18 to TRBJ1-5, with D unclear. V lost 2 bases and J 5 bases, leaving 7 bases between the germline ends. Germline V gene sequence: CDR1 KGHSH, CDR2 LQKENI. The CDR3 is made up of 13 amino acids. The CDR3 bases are TGTGCCAGCTCACCAAGTGAAGATCAGCCCCAGCATTTT. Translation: CASSPSEDQPQHF.

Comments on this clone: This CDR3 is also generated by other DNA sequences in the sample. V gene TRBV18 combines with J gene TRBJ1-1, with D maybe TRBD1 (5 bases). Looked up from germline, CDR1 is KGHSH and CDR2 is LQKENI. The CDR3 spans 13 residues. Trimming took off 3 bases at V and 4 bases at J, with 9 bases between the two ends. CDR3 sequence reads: CASSPGQGTEAFF. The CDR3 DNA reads TGTGCCAGCTCACCGGGTCAGGGCACTGAAGCTTTCTTT.

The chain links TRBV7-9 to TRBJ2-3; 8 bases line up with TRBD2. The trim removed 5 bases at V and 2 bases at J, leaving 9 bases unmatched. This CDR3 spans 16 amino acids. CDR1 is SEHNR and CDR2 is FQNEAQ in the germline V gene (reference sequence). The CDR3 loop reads CASSRRSGSSTDTQYF. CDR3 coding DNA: TGTGCCAGCAGCCGCCGGAGCGGGAGCTCCACAGATACGCAGTATTTT.

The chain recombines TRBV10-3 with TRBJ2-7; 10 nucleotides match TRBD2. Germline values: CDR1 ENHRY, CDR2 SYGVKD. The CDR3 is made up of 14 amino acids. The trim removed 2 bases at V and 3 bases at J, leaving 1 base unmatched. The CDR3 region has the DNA TGTGCCATCAGTGAGACTAGCGGGATCTACGAGCAGTACTTC. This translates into CAISETSGIYEQYF.

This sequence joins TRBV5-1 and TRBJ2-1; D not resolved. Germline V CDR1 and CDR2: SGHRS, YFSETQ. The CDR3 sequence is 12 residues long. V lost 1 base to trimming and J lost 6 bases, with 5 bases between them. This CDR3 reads CASSLQRNEQFF. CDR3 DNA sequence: TGCGCCAGCAGCTTGCAACGCAATGAGCAGTTCTTC.